This T cell receptor beta chain is from a study of shared clonotypes between healthy human individuals. Clones were read by immunoSEQ multiplex PCR, and TCRdb kept only the in-frame ones, dropping some. The data show about 2.5 million clones, with roughly 92% seen just once and about 0.41% held by the top ten. V lost 0 bases and J lost 5; bases outside the gene matches: 3. The CDR3 is 15 residues long. Germline V gives CDR1 SGHDT, CDR2 YYEEEE. The J gene is TRBJ2-7, the V gene TRBV5-6; 12 bases map to TRBD1. Sequencing was performed on naive CD4+ T cells from PBMCs. Subset given: CD45RA+ positively selected. This TCR was sampled from a man between 18 and 29 years old in good health. Some clones in this sample may be carry-over from other donors' samples. CDR3 amino acids: CASSLGDRGRDEQYF. The CDR3 DNA reads as TGTGCCAGCAGCTTGGGGGACAGGGGGCGCGACGAGCAGTACTTC.